These 19 T cell receptor beta chains came from one sample sequenced in a study of spatial heterogeneity in lung cancer. These receptors have no identified antigens. The time point denotes: sample taken at primary tumor resection. General study findings and limits: The study found that expanded intratumoral alpha and beta TCR counts tracked tumor mutation counts.

One entry per CDR3 protein results from TCRdb running MiXCR on the 5' RACE reads. The data show around 8,800 distinct CDR3 sequences, 4% to 6% seen once. Source: lung tumor tissue, taken at surgery. All receptors come from a female donor with early-stage non-small cell lung cancer.

This clonotype was counted at least ten times. The V and J genes are TRBV7-9 and TRBJ2-7; 10 bases agree with TRBD1. V dropped 8 bases and J dropped 6; count of bases not matched to a gene: 13. Germline V CDR1 and CDR2: SEHNR, FQNEAQ (reference sequence). This CDR3 contains 15 residues. The CDR3 DNA reads as TGTGCCAGCCAGAGGGCCGGGACAGGGGTCTGCGAGCAGTACTTC. It encodes CASQRAGTGVCEQYF.

This clonotype is classed as medium-sized. The chain couples TRBV10-3 to TRBJ2-3; D is perhaps TRBD1 (6 bases). The CDR3 extends over 16 amino acids. Germline CDR1 reads ENHRY; CDR2 reads SYGVKD. Trimming left V 2 bases short and J 2 bases short, with 14 bases between. The CDR3 is CAISEPRQDATDTQYF. In DNA form, the CDR3 reads TGTGCCATCAGTGAGCCACGACAGGACGCCACAGATACGCAGTATTTT.

Many counts were recorded for this clonotype. This rearrangement joins TRBV3-1 to TRBJ2-1; either TRBD1 or TRBD2 may supply D (5 bases each). The germline V gene has CDR1 LGHDT and CDR2 YNNKEL (reference sequence). Trimming shortened V by 0 bases and J by 7 bases, and 16 bases separated the two germline ends. The CDR3 runs to 16 residues. The DNA for the CDR3 is TGTGCCAGCAGCCAAGAGGTCCGGGGCCCGACGAATGAGCAGTTCTTC. It encodes CASSQEVRGPTNEQFF.

By its share, this clonotype is medium-sized. V usage is TRBV25-1 and J usage is TRBJ2-7; a weak D match, TRBD2 (5 bases). The V gene's germline CDR1 is MGHDK and CDR2 SYGVNS. This CDR3 has 13 residues. Trimming removed 4 bases at V and 4 bases at J, with 11 bases between. CDR3 coding DNA: TGTGCCAGCAGTGCGGGGTGGGGTTACGAGCAGTACTTC. It is translated as CASSAGWGYEQYF.

This clonotype is termed medium-sized (0.01 to 0.1%). The rearrangement joins TRBV21-1 to TRBJ1-1; the listed D gene, TRBD1, was not tested against the DNA. TRBV21-1 is marked as a pseudogene. The CDR3 runs to 16 residues. Here the CDR3 reads CASSGDKWGKDTEAFF. CDR3 DNA sequence: TGTGCCAGCAGCGGAGACAAGTGGGGGAAGGACACTGAAGCTTTCTTT.

In its sample, this clonotype was seen a few times. This chain links TRBV2 with TRBJ2-1; 11 positions agree with TRBD1. V was clipped by 6 bases and J by 1 base; unmatched bases: 2. Germline V CDR1 and CDR2: SNHLY, FYNNEI. This CDR3 comprises 15 residues. Here the CDR3 DNA reads TGTGCCAGCAGCCGGGACAGGGGGTCCTACAATGAGCAGTTCTTC. It codes for CASSRDRGSYNEQFF.

This clonotype was found a few times. The chain carries TRBV2 and TRBJ2-6; D ambiguous. V shed 2 bases and J shed 1 base, with 3 bases lying between them. This CDR3 region has 14 residues. The germline CDR1 and CDR2 sequences are SNHLY and FYNNEI. This CDR3 is CASSEYSGANVLTF. In DNA form, the CDR3 reads TGTGCCAGCAGTGAATATTCTGGGGCCAACGTCCTGACTTTC.

This clonotype has ten or more counts. The chain carries TRBV6-5 and TRBJ1-5, with D uncertain. Trimming removed 6 bases from V and 6 bases from J, with 15 bases in between. Germline assignment: CDR1 MNHEY and CDR2 SVGAGI. This CDR3 contains 14 residues. The CDR3 nucleotides read TGTGCCAGCAGAAGGGCGTCCTTAGGTCAGCCCCAGCATTTT. Its protein product is CASRRASLGQPQHF.

In this sample, this clonotype turned up a few times. V and J are TRBV10-1 and TRBJ1-1; possibly TRBD1 for D (6 bases). Per the germline V gene, CDR1 is WNHNN and CDR2 is SYGVQD (reference sequence). The CDR3 is made up of 14 amino acids. V was pared by 3 bases and J by 0 bases, with 8 bases between. CDR3 nucleotide sequence: TGCGCCAGCAGTGACGGGGGGCTGAACACTGAAGCTTTCTTT. Encoded protein: CASSDGGLNTEAFF.

In this sample, this clonotype is medium-sized (0.01 to 0.1%). This rearrangement joins TRBV5-1 to TRBJ1-1, with TRBD1 matching 7 bases. This CDR3 contains 16 residues. Germline assignment: CDR1 SGHRS and CDR2 YFSETQ. With V trimmed by 4 bases and J by 2 bases, 11 bases remained unmatched. CDR3 amino acids: CASSQGGGSQNTEAFF. CDR3 coding DNA: TGCGCCAGCAGCCAGGGGGGGGGCAGCCAAAACACTGAAGCTTTCTTT. Full variable domain (outside the CDR3, taken from reference TRBV5-1 and TRBJ1-1): KAGVTQTPRYLIKTRGQQVTLSCSPISGHRSVSWYQQTPGQGLQFLFEYFSETQRNKGNFPGRFSGRQFSNSRSEMNVSTLELGDSALYLCASSQGGGSQNTEAFFGQGTRLTVV.

This clonotype is classed as medium-sized (0.01 to 0.1%). The chain links TRBV7-9 to TRBJ1-4; D might be TRBD1 (5 bases). Deletions cut 1 base from V and 5 bases from J, with 11 bases between. Germline V gene lookup returns CDR1 SEHNR and CDR2 FQNEAQ (reference sequence). This CDR3 is built from 15 residues. Here the CDR3 DNA reads TGTGCCAGCAGCTTAGGCGACAGACGAAATGAAAAACTGTTTTTT. Translation gives CASSLGDRRNEKLFF. Looking up the rest from reference TRBV7-9 and TRBJ1-4 gives the full variable domain: DTGVSQNPRHKITKRGQNVTFRCDPISEHNRLYWYRQTLGQGPEFLTYFQNEAQLEKSRLLSDRFSAERPKGSFSTLEIQRTEQGDSAMYLCASSLGDRRNEKLFFGSGTQLSVL.

This clonotype was counted ten times or more. The chain employs TRBV3-1 and TRBJ2-6, with D unresolved. V was clipped by 7 bases and J by 0 bases, with 4 bases between them. The CDR3 has 13 residues. The germline gives CDR1 LGHDT, CDR2 YNNKEL (reference sequence). The DNA for the CDR3 is TGTGCCAGCACCAGCTCTGGGGCCAACGTCCTGACTTTC. Translation: CASTSSGANVLTF. Full variable domain (remainder filled in from reference TRBV3-1 and TRBJ2-6): DTAVSQTPKYLVTQMGNDKSIKCEQNLGHDTMYWYKQDSKKFLKIMFSYNNKELIINETVPNRFSPKSPDKAHLNLHINSLELGDSAVYFCASTSSGANVLTFGAGSRLTVL.

By share of the sample, this clonotype is medium-sized. The CDR3 DNA follows: TGTGCCAGCAGTTTATTTACCTCTGAGAATGAGCAGTTCTTC. This encodes CASSLFTSENEQFF. V and J are TRBV28 and TRBJ2-1; D remains ambiguous. Germline-derived CDR1 and CDR2 are MDHEN and SYDVKM. V gave up 1 base and J gave up 7 bases, with 11 bases separating them. The CDR3 extends over 14 amino acids.

This clonotype was seen repeatedly, ten times or more. This rearrangement joins TRBV29-1 to TRBJ1-2; D uncertain. V lost 6 bases to trimming and J lost 0 bases, with 14 bases between them. The CDR3 extends over 14 amino acids. The germline V gene encodes CDR1 SQVTM and CDR2 ANQGSEA. CDR3 in DNA: TGCAGCGTCAGAACCCCCCACCCTAACTATGGCTACACCTTC. Residues: CSVRTPHPNYGYTF.

Ten or more counts support this clonotype. The rearrangement joins TRBV7-2 to TRBJ1-5; D not resolved. Trimming pared 3 bases from V and 6 bases from J, leaving 9 bases between. The CDR3 spans 13 residues. Germline CDR1 reads SGHTA; CDR2 reads FQGNSA. CDR3 sequence (DNA): TGTGCCAGCAGCTTTGACCGGGGTCAGCCCCAGCATTTT. It codes for CASSFDRGQPQHF.

This clonotype has a count of ten or more. This rearrangement joins TRBV6-2 or TRBV6-3 to TRBJ1-5; no clear D. Germline V gene data show CDR1 as MNHEY and CDR2 as SVGEGT. Trimming left V 6 bases short and J 2 bases short, with 8 bases between. CDR3 length equals 13 residues. This CDR3 reads CASSAQRNQPQHF. In nucleotides, the CDR3 is TGTGCCAGCAGCGCGCAACGCAATCAGCCCCAGCATTTT.

This clonotype has at least ten counts. This rearrangement joins TRBV20-1 to TRBJ2-3, with D unclear. This CDR3 has 11 residues. From germline, CDR1 is DFQATT and CDR2 SNEGSKA (reference sequence). V dropped 3 bases and J dropped 10 bases, with 11 bases sitting between them. In DNA form, the CDR3 reads TGCAGTGCTAGGGACGGGTTCGCGCAGTATTTT. This codes for CSARDGFAQYF.

This clonotype was detected many times. The chain links TRBV24-1 to TRBJ2-5, with D possibly matching TRBD2 (7 bases). This CDR3 has 15 amino acids. Germline CDR1 is KGHDR and CDR2 is SFDVKD. Trimming removed 3 bases from V and 4 bases from J, with 14 bases in between. The CDR3 spells CATSDPRGAGETQYF. CDR3 sequence (DNA): TGTGCCACCAGTGATCCCCGGGGGGCTGGAGAGACCCAGTACTTC.

This clonotype was observed a few times. The chain carries TRBV2 and TRBJ2-1; 7 nucleotides match TRBD2. In germline, CDR1 is SNHLY, CDR2 FYNNEI. The CDR3 sequence is 12 residues long. The V segment lost 9 bases and the J segment 9 bases; nucleotides outside the gene matches: 8. The CDR3 is CASLPAGPEQFF. CDR3 DNA sequence: TGTGCCAGTCTCCCAGCGGGACCTGAGCAGTTCTTC. The full variable domain, its missing parts supplied by reference TRBV2 and TRBJ2-1, is EPEVTQTPSHQVTQMGQEVILRCVPISNHLYFYWYRQILGQKVEFLVSFYNNEISEKSEIFDDQFSVERPDGSNFTLKIRSTKLEDSAMYFCASLPAGPEQFFGPGTRLTVL.